The rows below give T cell receptor beta chains drawn from one sample of a study of beta chain features in type 1 diabetes. Some clones are missing from TCRdb's copy, which holds only in-frame ones; the method was immunoSEQ multiplex PCR. Of 300,000 to 400,000 clones listed, roughly a tenth are singletons. Sequencing was done on a sample of central memory CD4+ T cells from blood. Every receptor here comes from a man aged 25 to 40 with type 1 diabetes. Both conserved end residues are part of each CDR3. D genes are given only for firm matches.

J gene	V gene	D gene	CDR3 protein
TRBJ1-1	TRBV10-3	TRBD1	CAISNPTGGTTEAFF
TRBJ1-4	TRBV7-9	-	CASGREQSGEKLFF
TRBJ1-1	TRBV12-5	-	CASGLRGTEAFF
TRBJ2-2	TRBV4-1	TRBD2	CASSQDPGLAGAPNTGELFF
TRBJ2-1	TRBV6-5	-	CASSHRQVAHNEQFF
TRBJ1-1	TRBV4-2	-	CASSQQKRNTEAFF
TRBJ2-6	TRBV19	-	CASSGRTGANVLTF
TRBJ1-2	TRBV20-1	-	CSARDTGYTF
TRBJ2-2	TRBV6-6	-	CASSVSVTGELFF
TRBJ2-4	TRBV6-1	TRBD2	CASSNQRLANIQYF
TRBJ1-5	TRBV5-1	-	CASSSRAGDNQPQHF
TRBJ2-1	TRBV28	TRBD2	CASLGLASGRAGNEQFF
TRBJ2-5	TRBV10-3	-	CASRGGLGQETQYF
TRBJ2-1	TRBV6-1	-	CASSEGSSAFYNEQFF
TRBJ1-2	TRBV6-5	-	CASMGSGGYGYTF
TRBJ1-1	TRBV29-1	-	CSVEDGAEAFF
TRBJ2-7	TRBV7-2	-	CASSLSGSEQYF
TRBJ1-2	TRBV18	-	CASSPADNYGYTF
TRBJ2-5	TRBV15	-	CATSRDRGWDETQYF
TRBJ2-1	TRBV6-1	TRBD2	CASSDGASGSSYNEQFF
TRBJ1-2	TRBV28	-	CASSFVQGLYGYTF
TRBJ2-7	TRBV7-2	TRBD1	CASSPRQGYEQYF